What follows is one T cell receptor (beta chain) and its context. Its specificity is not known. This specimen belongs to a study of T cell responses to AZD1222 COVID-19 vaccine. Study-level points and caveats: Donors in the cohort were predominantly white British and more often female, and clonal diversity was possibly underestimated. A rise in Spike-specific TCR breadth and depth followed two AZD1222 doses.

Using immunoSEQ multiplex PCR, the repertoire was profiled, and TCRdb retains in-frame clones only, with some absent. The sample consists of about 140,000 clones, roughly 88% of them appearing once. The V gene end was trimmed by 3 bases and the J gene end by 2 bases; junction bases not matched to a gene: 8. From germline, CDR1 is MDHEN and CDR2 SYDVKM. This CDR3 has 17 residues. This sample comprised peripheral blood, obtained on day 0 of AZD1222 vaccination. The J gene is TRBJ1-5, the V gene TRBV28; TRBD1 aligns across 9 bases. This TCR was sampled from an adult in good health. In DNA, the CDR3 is TGTGCCAGCAGTTTGGGACAGGGCCTAACGGGCAATCAGCCCCAGCATTTT. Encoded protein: CASSLGQGLTGNQPQHF.